The 7 T cell receptor beta chains below all came from one sample that was sequenced in a study of blood T cell repertoires in COVID-19. Assay used: immunoSEQ multiplex PCR; TCRdb lists only in-frame clones, some missing. Of roughly 73,000 clones listed, roughly nine tenths are singletons. Specimen: peripheral blood. The receptors shown here come from a man older than 75 with acute or convalescent COVID-19.

By share of the sample, this clone is medium-sized. The same CDR3 arises from other DNA sequences in this sample as well. V usage is TRBV6-4 and J usage is TRBJ1-1; 9 nucleotides agree with TRBD1. The germline V gene encodes CDR1 MRHNA and CDR2 SNTAGT. J gave up 1 base and V 6 bases, and 3 bases lay outside the gene matches. CDR3 length equals 14 residues. CDR3 sequence reads: CASRGQGPNTEAFF. Here the CDR3 DNA reads TGTGCCAGCAGGGGACAGGGCCCGAACACTGAAGCTTTCTTT.

This chain's CDR3 is CASSLDEGTHYGYTF. CDR3 coding DNA: TGCGCCAGCAGCTTGGACGAGGGAACCCACTATGGCTACACCTTC. The V and J genes are TRBV5-1 and TRBJ1-2, with unresolved D. Deletions cut 0 bases from V and 3 bases from J, with 12 bases between. CDR3 length equals 15 residues. CDR1 and CDR2 from the germline V gene are SGHRS and YFSETQ.

The chain employs TRBV12-3 or TRBV12-4 and TRBJ1-3; D ambiguous. The CDR3 has 12 residues. The V and J ends lost 3 bases and 7 bases respectively, with 7 bases between them. CDR3 region: CASSFSQNTIYF. In DNA, the CDR3 is TGTGCCAGCAGTTTCTCTCAGAACACCATATATTTT.

This clone has just one count. V gene TRBV7-3 combines with J gene TRBJ2-1; 11 nucleotides align to TRBD1. Looked up from germline, CDR1 is SGHTA and CDR2 is FQGTGA. This CDR3 contains 15 residues. The V segment lost 2 bases and the J segment 9 bases; nucleotides outside the gene matches: 6. Written as DNA, the CDR3 is TGTGCCAGCAGCTTAGGGACAGGGGGTTTGGGTGAGCAGTTCTTC. It codes for CASSLGTGGLGEQFF.

The chain has TRBV19 and TRBJ2-3; TRBD1 might be the D (6 bases). CDR3 length equals 16 residues. The V gene lost 3 bases and the J gene lost 1 base, with 14 bases spanning the gap. CDR1 LNHDA and CDR2 SQIVND come from the germline V gene (reference sequence). The CDR3 is CASSINPQGRTDTQYF. The CDR3 region has the DNA TGTGCCAGTAGTATCAACCCTCAGGGGCGCACAGATACGCAGTATTTT. Supplemented by reference TRBV19 and TRBJ2-3, the full variable domain reads DGGITQSPKYLFRKEGQNVTLSCEQNLNHDAMYWYRQDPGQGLRLIYYSQIVNDFQKGDIAEGYSVSREKKESFPLTVTSAQKNPTAFYLCASSINPQGRTDTQYFGPGTRLTVL.

V usage is TRBV25-1 and J usage is TRBJ1-1; no definite D call. Germline V gene sequence: CDR1 MGHDK, CDR2 SYGVNS. The CDR3 extends over 16 amino acids. Trimming took 2 bases from V and 5 from J, leaving 18 bases between them. In DNA, the CDR3 is TGTGCCAGCAGTGAAGAGATATTGGGAGGAAAGACTGAAGCTTTCTTT. Its translation: CASSEEILGGKTEAFF.

CDR3 loop: CASTGPGLAGEQYF. DNA of the CDR3: TGTGCCAGCACCGGGCCTGGACTAGCGGGAGAGCAGTACTTC. This rearrangement joins TRBV5-6 to TRBJ2-7; 12 bases agree with TRBD2. Germline V gives CDR1 SGHDT, CDR2 YYEEEE. The CDR3 is 14 amino acids. With 6 bases clipped from V and 7 bases from J, the junction kept 8 bases outside the gene matches.